The entry that follows covers one TCR beta chain sequence. Its antigen is not identified. The data originate from a study of shared clonotypes between healthy human individuals. Findings of the study overall: Clonotype sharing across a few donors was observed for roughly 5% of naive CD4 clonotypes. Generation of non-shared clonotypes was less probable than generation of clonotypes shared by all four donors.

Assay: immunoSEQ multiplex PCR; the TCRdb copy retains only in-frame clones and omits some. The sample has hundreds of thousands of clones, approximately 96% seen once. Deletions cut 5 bases from V and 5 bases from J, with 9 bases between. CDR1 and CDR2 (germline): PRHDT, FYEKMQ (reference sequence). The CDR3 extends over 13 amino acids. Terminally differentiated effector memory CD45RA+ cells were excluded from the naive CD8 cells, which were CD45RO-negative and positively selected for CCR7. The study drew all its donors from Caucasian adults living in Nashville, Tennessee. This chain uses TRBV13 with TRBJ1-4, with a weak D call TRBD1 (6 bases). This receptor was identified in a woman in her 30s in good health. Source material: naive CD8+ T cells sorted from blood. This chain's CDR3 is CASSMGTNEKLFF. The CDR3 bases are TGTGCCAGCAGCATGGGGACAAATGAAAAACTGTTTTTT.